This is a list of T cell receptor beta chains from one sample in a study of T-cell reconstitution after alpha-beta-depleted transplantation in children. Each CDR3 protein is one row after TCRdb ran MiXCR on the PCR reads. The sample has some 200,000 distinct CDR3 sequences; approximately 8% are singletons. Sequenced here: PBMCs, mostly from graft donor cells, sampled 360 days after TCRalphabeta/CD19-depleted stem cell transplant. All receptors come from a male patient aged 2-10 years who had a stem cell transplant for acute myeloid leukemia, so the T cells may come from the graft donor. Each CDR3 is given with its conserved first and last residue. The order of the fields is V gene, clone size, CDR3 protein. The size field is filled for only some rows; it gives once, few, many or a size class.

TRBV12-3/TRBV12-4,many,CASSRYQGANGYTF
TRBV6-2/TRBV6-3,few,CASSYPGQPQHF
TRBV12-5,many,CASGFLETVSGNTIYF
TRBV9,-,CASSASWPYGYTF
TRBV5-1,few,CASSYILGQPQHF
TRBV7-8,-,CASSDRQMWGTGVEGNTIYF
TRBV10-3,-,CAIMTGGSSTEAFF
TRBV18,few,CASSPHSGPYEQYF
TRBV20-1,once,CSASPGGGKPQHF
TRBV19,-,CASSIRDGNQPQHF
TRBV4-2,few,CASSQETSGGRAKNIQYF
TRBV10-3,-,CAISEPLSSYNEQFF
TRBV7-9,many,CASSSGTAVSYEQYF
TRBV29-1,many,CSVDLASGFPGELFF
TRBV12-3/TRBV12-4,many,CASSLGPLTGGVNEKLFF
TRBV7-9,-,CASSFMPGDTQYF
TRBV7-6,few,CASSLQGDGANVLTF
TRBV12-3/TRBV12-4,-,CASSPRASDRGETQYF
TRBV29-1,many,CSVRGRTGNTGELFF
TRBV5-1,few,CASTHSGSGANVLTF
TRBV7-2,-,CASSLARYDEQFF
TRBV30,-,CAWREGLLAEQYF
TRBV5-1,few,CASSLVLGSNEKLFF
TRBV6-1,many,CASSAFGQGPTDTQYF
TRBV20-1,few,CSARDRVGGNEQYF
TRBV15,many,CATSEDRGYGEQYF
TRBV7-9,many,CASRMLRDTQYF
TRBV6-5,many,CASSYRSGSGRAHF
TRBV7-6,-,CASSSRDYLTGELFF
TRBV24-1,few,CATGLRPEETQYF
TRBV12-3/TRBV12-4,many,CASSPRGERNEQFF
TRBV3-1,few,CASSRPRAGVSPNTGELFF
TRBV12-3/TRBV12-4,few,CASSFLAGIYNEQFF
TRBV29-1,-,CSVDQRGYGYTF
TRBV6-5,-,CASSPRRGGYSNQPQHF
TRBV19,-,CASSIAGQNNQPQHF
TRBV20-1,many,CSAPRDYKGTQYF
TRBV5-1,many,CASSAGQGATHF
TRBV12-3/TRBV12-4,many,CASSFGREYGELFF
TRBV19,-,CASSIFSGTGELFF
TRBV20-1,few,CSAREWGQGNNEQFF
TRBV2,few,CASSEEGQTQYF
TRBV5-5,many,CASSLVGRNEKLFF
TRBV6-5,-,CASSYRRGGTEAFF
TRBV29-1,many,CSVEDRGLAGRETQYF
TRBV19,few,CASSISTGAAFF
TRBV19,-,CASSIAPRDYTYEQYF
TRBV18,many,CASSPGGNTIYF
TRBV5-1,few,CASDVEGATEAFF
TRBV19,few,CASSIVPGSSYNEQFF
TRBV5-4,few,CASSYRYLLPWARVNYGYTF